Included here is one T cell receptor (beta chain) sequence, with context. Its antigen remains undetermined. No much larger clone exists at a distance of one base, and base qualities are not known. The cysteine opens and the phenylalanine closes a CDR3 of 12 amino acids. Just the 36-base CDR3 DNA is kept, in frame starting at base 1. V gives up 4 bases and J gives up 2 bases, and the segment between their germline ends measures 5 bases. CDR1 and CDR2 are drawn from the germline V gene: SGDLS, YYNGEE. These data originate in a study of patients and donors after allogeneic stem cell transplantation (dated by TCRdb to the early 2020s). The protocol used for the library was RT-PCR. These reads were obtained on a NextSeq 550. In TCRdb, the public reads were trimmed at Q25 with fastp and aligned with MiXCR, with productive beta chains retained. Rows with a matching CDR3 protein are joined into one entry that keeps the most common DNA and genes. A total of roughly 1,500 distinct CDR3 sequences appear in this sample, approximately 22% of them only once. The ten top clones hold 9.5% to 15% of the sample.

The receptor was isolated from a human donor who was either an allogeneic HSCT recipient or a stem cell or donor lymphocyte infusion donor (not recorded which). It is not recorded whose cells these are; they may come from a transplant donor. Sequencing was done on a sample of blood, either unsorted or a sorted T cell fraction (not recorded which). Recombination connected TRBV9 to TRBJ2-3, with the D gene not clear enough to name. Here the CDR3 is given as CASSPYTDTQYF. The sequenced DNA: TGTGCCAGCAGCCCATACACAGATACGCAGTATTTT.